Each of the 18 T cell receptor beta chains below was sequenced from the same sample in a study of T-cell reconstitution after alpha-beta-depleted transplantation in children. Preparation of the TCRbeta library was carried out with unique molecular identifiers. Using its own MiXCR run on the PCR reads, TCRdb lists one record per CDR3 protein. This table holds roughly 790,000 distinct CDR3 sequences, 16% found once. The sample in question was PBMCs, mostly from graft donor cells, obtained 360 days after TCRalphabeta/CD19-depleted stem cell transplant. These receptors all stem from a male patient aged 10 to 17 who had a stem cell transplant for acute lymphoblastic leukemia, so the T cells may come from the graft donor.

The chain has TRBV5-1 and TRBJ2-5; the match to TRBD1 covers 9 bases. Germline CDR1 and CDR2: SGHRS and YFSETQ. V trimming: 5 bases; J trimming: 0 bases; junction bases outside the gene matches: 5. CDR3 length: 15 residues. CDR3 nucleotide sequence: TGCGCCAGCAGGAGGACAGGGGTCAACCAAGAGACCCAGTACTTC. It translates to CASRRTGVNQETQYF.

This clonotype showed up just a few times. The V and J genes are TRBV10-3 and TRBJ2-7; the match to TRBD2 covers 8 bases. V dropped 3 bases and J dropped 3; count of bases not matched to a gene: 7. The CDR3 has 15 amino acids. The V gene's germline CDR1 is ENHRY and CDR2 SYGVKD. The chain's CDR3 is CAISDPSAGVYEQYF. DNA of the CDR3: TGTGCCATCAGTGACCCTTCAGCGGGGGTCTACGAGCAGTACTTC.

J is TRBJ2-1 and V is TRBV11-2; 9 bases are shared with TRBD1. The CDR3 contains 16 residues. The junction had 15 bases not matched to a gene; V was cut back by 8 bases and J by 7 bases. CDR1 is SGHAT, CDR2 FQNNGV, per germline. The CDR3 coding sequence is TGTGCCAGCGGGACAGGGTCATTAGTGGGAGGGAATGAGCAGTTCTTC. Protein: CASGTGSLVGGNEQFF.

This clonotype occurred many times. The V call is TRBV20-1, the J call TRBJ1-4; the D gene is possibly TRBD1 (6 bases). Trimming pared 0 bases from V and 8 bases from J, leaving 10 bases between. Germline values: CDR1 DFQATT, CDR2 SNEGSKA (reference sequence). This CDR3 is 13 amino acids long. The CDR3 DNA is TGCAGTGCTAGAGATGAAGACAGGGAAAAACTGTTTTTT. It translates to CSARDEDREKLFF.

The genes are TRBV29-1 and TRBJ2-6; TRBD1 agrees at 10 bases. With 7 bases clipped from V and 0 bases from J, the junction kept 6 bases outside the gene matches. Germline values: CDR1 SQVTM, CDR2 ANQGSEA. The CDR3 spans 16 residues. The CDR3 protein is CSATGTGVSGANVLTF. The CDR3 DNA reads TGCAGCGCGACCGGGACAGGGGTCTCTGGGGCCAACGTCCTGACTTTC.

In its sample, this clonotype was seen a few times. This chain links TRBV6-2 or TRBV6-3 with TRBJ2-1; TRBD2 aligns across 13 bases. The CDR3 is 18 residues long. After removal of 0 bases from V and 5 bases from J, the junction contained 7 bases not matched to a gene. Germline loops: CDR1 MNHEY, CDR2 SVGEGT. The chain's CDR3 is CASSYSIPTSGGNNEQFF. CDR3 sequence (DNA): TGTGCCAGCAGTTACTCTATTCCGACTAGCGGGGGGAACAATGAGCAGTTCTTC.

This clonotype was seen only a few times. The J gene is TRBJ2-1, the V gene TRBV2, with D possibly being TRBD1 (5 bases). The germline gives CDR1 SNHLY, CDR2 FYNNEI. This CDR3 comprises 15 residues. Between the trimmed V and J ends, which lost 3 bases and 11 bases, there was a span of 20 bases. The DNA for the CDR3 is TGTGCCAGCAGTGAGGATACGGGTTCGCAGGGTCAGCAGTTCTTC. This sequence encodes CASSEDTGSQGQQFF.

CDR3 DNA sequence: TGTGCCAGCAGCTTATTCAGGGTGCGGAGGGGGCAAGAGACCCAGTACTTC. Translating gives CASSLFRVRRGQETQYF. The chain has TRBV7-8 and TRBJ2-5; the D call may be TRBD1 or TRBD2 (6 bases each). V lost 2 bases to trimming and J lost 2 bases, with 18 bases between them. Looked up from germline, CDR1 is SGHVS and CDR2 is FQNEAQ. The length of the CDR3 is 17 residues.

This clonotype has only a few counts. CDR3 nucleotide sequence: TGCAGTGCTAACGACGGCTCCTACGAGCAGTACTTC. Its protein is CSANDGSYEQYF. The chain is built from TRBV20-1 and TRBJ2-7; unclear D gene. Germline-derived CDR1 and CDR2 are DFQATT and SNEGSKA (reference sequence). The V gene lost 4 bases and the J gene lost 0 bases, with 7 bases spanning the gap. The CDR3 loop spans 12 amino acids.

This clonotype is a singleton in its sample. CDR3 amino acids: CASSSRRRDEKLFF. The CDR3 DNA sequence: TGTGCCAGCAGTTCCAGGCGGAGGGATGAAAAACTGTTTTTT. The chain carries TRBV6-2 or TRBV6-3 and TRBJ1-4, with D unclear. The germline V gene has CDR1 MNHEY and CDR2 SVGEGT. The CDR3 consists of 14 residues. Trimming left V 4 bases short and J 6 bases short, with 12 bases between.

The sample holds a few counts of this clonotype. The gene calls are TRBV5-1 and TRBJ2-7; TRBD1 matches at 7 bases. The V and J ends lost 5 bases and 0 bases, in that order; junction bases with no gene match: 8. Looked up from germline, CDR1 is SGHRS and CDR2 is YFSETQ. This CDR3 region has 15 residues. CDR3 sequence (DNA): TGCGCCAGCAGAGATATCAGGGGGTCCTCCTACGAGCAGTACTTC. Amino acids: CASRDIRGSSYEQYF.

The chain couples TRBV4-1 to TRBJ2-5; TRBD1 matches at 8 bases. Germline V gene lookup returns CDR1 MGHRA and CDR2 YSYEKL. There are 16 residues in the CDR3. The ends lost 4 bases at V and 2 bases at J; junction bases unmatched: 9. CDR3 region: CASSPQGAVVQETQYF. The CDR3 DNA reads TGCGCCAGCAGCCCCCAGGGGGCGGTGGTACAAGAGACCCAGTACTTC.

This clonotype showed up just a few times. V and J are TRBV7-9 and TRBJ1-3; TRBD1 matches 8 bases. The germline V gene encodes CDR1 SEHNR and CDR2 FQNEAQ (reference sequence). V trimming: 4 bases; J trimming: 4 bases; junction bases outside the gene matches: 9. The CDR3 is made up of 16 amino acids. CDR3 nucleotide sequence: TGTGCCAGCAGCTCAGGGACAGGAGCAAGAGGAAACACCATATATTTT. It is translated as CASSSGTGARGNTIYF.

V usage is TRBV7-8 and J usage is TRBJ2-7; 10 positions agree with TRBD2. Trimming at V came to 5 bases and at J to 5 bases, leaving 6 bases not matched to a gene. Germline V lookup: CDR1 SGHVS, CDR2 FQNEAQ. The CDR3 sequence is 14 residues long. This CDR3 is CASSHSGRSDEQYF. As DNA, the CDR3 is TGTGCCAGCAGCCATAGCGGGAGGTCCGACGAGCAGTACTTC.

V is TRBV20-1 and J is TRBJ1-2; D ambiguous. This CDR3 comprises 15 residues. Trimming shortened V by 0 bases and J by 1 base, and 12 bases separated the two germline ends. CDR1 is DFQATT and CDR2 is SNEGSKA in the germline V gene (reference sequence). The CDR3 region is CSARDPRHVNYGYTF. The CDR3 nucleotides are TGCAGTGCTAGAGATCCACGACACGTTAACTATGGCTACACCTTC.

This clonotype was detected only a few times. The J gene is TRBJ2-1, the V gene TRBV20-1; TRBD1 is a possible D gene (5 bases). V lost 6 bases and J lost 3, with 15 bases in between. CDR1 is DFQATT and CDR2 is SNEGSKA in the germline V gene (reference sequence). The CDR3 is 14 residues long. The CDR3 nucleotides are TGCAGTGCCAAAGGGGCGGCTGGCTACAATGAGCAGTTCTTC. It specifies CSAKGAAGYNEQFF.

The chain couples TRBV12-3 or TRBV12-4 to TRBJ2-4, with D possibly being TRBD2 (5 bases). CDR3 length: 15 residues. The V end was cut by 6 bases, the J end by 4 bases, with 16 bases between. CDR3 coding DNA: TGTGCCAGCAGGTCTCCCGGGATACCAAAAAACATTCAGTACTTC. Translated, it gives CASRSPGIPKNIQYF.

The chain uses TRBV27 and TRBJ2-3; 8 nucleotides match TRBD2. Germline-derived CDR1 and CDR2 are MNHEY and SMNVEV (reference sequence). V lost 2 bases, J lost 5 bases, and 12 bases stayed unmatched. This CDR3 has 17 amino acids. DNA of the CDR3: TGTGCCAGCAGTTTACGGGCTAGCGGGTACGCGGTAGATACGCAGTATTTT. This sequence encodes CASSLRASGYAVDTQYF.